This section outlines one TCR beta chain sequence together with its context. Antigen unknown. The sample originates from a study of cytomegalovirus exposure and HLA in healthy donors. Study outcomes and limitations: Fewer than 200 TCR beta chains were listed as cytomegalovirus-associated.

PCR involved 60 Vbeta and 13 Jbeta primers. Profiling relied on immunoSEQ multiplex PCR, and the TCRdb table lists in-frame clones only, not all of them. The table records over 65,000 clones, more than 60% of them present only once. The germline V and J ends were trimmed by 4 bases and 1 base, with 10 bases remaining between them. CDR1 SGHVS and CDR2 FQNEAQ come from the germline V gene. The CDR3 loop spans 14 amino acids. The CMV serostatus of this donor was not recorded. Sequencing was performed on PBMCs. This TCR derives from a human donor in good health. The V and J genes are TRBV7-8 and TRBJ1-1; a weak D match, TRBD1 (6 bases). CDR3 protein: CASSSQTGNTEAFF. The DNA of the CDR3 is TGTGCCAGCAGCTCCCAGACAGGGAACACTGAAGCTTTCTTT.